These T cell receptor beta chains were read from a single sample in a study of T cell clonotyping in hematopoietic cell transplantation. Clones were sequenced by immunoSEQ multiplex PCR, and TCRdb holds only the in-frame ones, with some missing. Here the sample spans roughly 17,000 clones, nearly 95% being singletons. The material sequenced was peripheral blood mononuclear cells. The receptors derive from a man aged 40-49 years in good health. Some clones in this sample may be carry-over from other donors' samples. Both conserved end residues are part of each CDR3. Fields, in order: V gene, clone size, J gene, D gene, CDR3 length, CDR3 DNA, CDR3 protein. The D gene is left open where the match is weak. Size is stated for part of the rows, as once, few or many counts, or as a class when the clone is expanded.

>TRBV28|-|TRBJ1-2|-|15
TGTGCAAGCACAGTAAATCCGTTGGGCCGCTATGGCTACACCTTC
CASTVNPLGRYGYTF
>TRBV9|-|TRBJ2-2|TRBD1|17
TGTGCCAGCAGCGTACCAATTGACAGGGGGAACACCGGGGAGCTGTTTTTT
CASSVPIDRGNTGELFF
>TRBV7-3|-|TRBJ2-5|-|14
TGTGCCAGCAGCTTAGGGCTGGGCTCAGAGACCCAGTACTTC
CASSLGLGSETQYF
>TRBV5-6|-|TRBJ1-5|-|14
TGTGCCAGCACCGCAGGAAGGGGCAATCAGCCCCAGCATTTT
CASTAGRGNQPQHF
>TRBV7-2|-|TRBJ2-3|-|12
TGTGCCAGCAGCCCAACTAGTGTTACGCAGTATTTT
CASSPTSVTQYF
>TRBV30|once|TRBJ2-1|TRBD2|14
TGTGCCTGGGCCGGGACTAGCGTTGACAATGAGCAGTTCTTC
CAWAGTSVDNEQFF
>TRBV19|-|TRBJ1-4|-|15
TGTGCCAGTAGTATAGCAGGGACATCGCGTGAAAAACTGTTTTTT
CASSIAGTSREKLFF
>TRBV7-8|-|TRBJ2-7|-|14
TGTGCCAGCAGCACCCGACGGAACCACTACGAGCAGTACTTC
CASSTRRNHYEQYF
>TRBV27|-|TRBJ2-1|TRBD1|15
TGTGCCAGCGGATACAGGGGTGATGAAGGGGATGAGCAGTTCTTC
CASGYRGDEGDEQFF
>TRBV19|-|TRBJ2-7|-|12
TGTGCCAGTAGTATAGGGAACTACGAGCAGTACTTC
CASSIGNYEQYF
>TRBV7-2|once|TRBJ1-5|-|12
TGTGCCAGCAGCAGGTCCCCGGGGCCCCAGCATTTT
CASSRSPGPQHF
>TRBV29-1|-|TRBJ2-1|TRBD2|17
TGCAGCGTTGAAGATGCGGGACTAGCGGGGGACTACAATGAGCAGTTCTTC
CSVEDAGLAGDYNEQFF
>TRBV6-5|once|TRBJ1-6|-|15
TGTGCCAGCAGACCCGACGCCGTTTATAATTCACCCCTCCACTTT
CASRPDAVYNSPLHF
>TRBV30|-|TRBJ2-2|TRBD1|15
TGTGCCTGGAGCCAGGGACAGGGGAACACCGGGGAGCTGTTTTTT
CAWSQGQGNTGELFF
>TRBV6-5|-|TRBJ2-5|-|15
TGTGCCAGCAGTTACTCGAGTGGGGGCCGGGAGACCCAGTACTTC
CASSYSSGGRETQYF
>TRBV5-1|-|TRBJ2-5|TRBD2|16
TGCGCCAGCAGCAGAACCGGGACTAGCGGGCAAGAGACCCAGTACTTC
CASSRTGTSGQETQYF
>TRBV6-1|-|TRBJ2-7|TRBD1|17
TGTGCCAGCAGTGGTGGGACAGGGGGCATCAGCTCCTACGAGCAGTACTTC
CASSGGTGGISSYEQYF
>TRBV4-3|once|TRBJ2-7|-|15
TGCGCCAGCAGCCAAGATGGGACACCGACCTACGAGCAGTACTTC
CASSQDGTPTYEQYF
>TRBV27|-|TRBJ1-1|-|13
TGTGCCAGCAGACACTCTTTGGGCACTGAAGCTTTCTTT
CASRHSLGTEAFF
>TRBV19|-|TRBJ1-1|-|14
TGTGCCAGTAGCCGGGATTATCGGGGCACTGAAGCTTTCTTT
CASSRDYRGTEAFF
>TRBV13|-|TRBJ1-3|TRBD1|15
TGTGCCAGCAGCCCTACAGGGGAGCCCGGAAACACCATATATTTT
CASSPTGEPGNTIYF
>TRBV5-1|-|TRBJ2-5|-|12
TGCGCCAGCAAGGTCAGTCAAGAGACCCAGTACTTC
CASKVSQETQYF
>TRBV15|once|TRBJ2-2|-|13
TGTGCCACCAGATTCGATCGGACCGGGGAGCTGTTTTTT
CATRFDRTGELFF
>TRBV7-8|-|TRBJ2-7|-|17
TGTGCCAGCAGCTTAGCGCTAGCCCCCGGCATGCCGGGCGAGCAGTACTTC
CASSLALAPGMPGEQYF
>TRBV6-6|-|TRBJ1-1|TRBD1|13
TGTGCCAGCCTTAACAGGGGGAGGACTGAAGCTTTCTTT
CASLNRGRTEAFF
>TRBV25-1|-|TRBJ2-2|TRBD2|15
TGTGCCAGCAGTGAAGCCCAGCGGGAGACCGGGGAGCTGTTTTTT
CASSEAQRETGELFF
>TRBV5-1|-|TRBJ2-1|TRBD2|15
TGCGCCAGCAGCTTGGGCGGGAGTTCCTACAATGAGCAGTTCTTC
CASSLGGSSYNEQFF
>TRBV28|-|TRBJ1-1|-|12
TGTGCCAGCAGTTTACCAGGGGCTGAAGCTTTCTTT
CASSLPGAEAFF
>TRBV27|-|TRBJ2-3|TRBD2|17
TGTGCCAGCAGTTCCTTTTTCGGGGGGGCTACCACAGATACGCAGTATTTT
CASSSFFGGATTDTQYF
>TRBV27|once|TRBJ2-7|-|12
TGTGCCAGCAGAGGCAGCTCCTACGAGCAGTACTTC
CASRGSSYEQYF
>TRBV5-8|-|TRBJ1-4|TRBD1|15
TGTGCCAGCAGCTTGGAAGAGGACAGGGGTGAAAAACTGTTTTTT
CASSLEEDRGEKLFF
>TRBV28|-|TRBJ2-2|-|16
TGTGCCAGCATCACATTGGGACGAGGAAACACCGGGGAGCTGTTTTTT
CASITLGRGNTGELFF
>TRBV11-2|-|TRBJ2-7|TRBD1|15
TGTGCCAGCAGCTTAGTGGCGGACAGGGCCTACGAGCAGTACTTC
CASSLVADRAYEQYF
>TRBV6-1|-|TRBJ1-1|-|11
TGTGCCAGCAGTGACAGGGCTGAAGCTTTCTTT
CASSDRAEAFF
>TRBV27|-|TRBJ2-2|TRBD1|17
TGTGCCAGCAGTCCCACCCCCGACAGGGAGATCACCGGGGAGCTGTTTTTT
CASSPTPDREITGELFF
>TRBV29-1|-|TRBJ2-2|TRBD2|15
TGCAGCGTTGGAGGCGGGGGGGCCCAAGCCGGGGAGCTGTTTTTT
CSVGGGGAQAGELFF
>TRBV7-2|once|TRBJ2-3|-|12
TGTGCCAGCAGCCAAAGCCCCGGGCCCAGGTATTTT
CASSQSPGPRYF
>TRBV28|once|TRBJ2-5|-|14
TGTGCCAGCAGTTTATCCACGGCGGGAGAGACCCAGTACTTC
CASSLSTAGETQYF
>TRBV11-3|-|TRBJ2-3|-|14
TGTGCCAGCAGCCTAACATCAAGCACAGATACGCAGTATTTT
CASSLTSSTDTQYF
>TRBV6-1|-|TRBJ2-7|-|14
TGTGCCAGCAGGCTCCGGGACATCTCCTACGAGCAGTACTTC
CASRLRDISYEQYF
>TRBV27|-|TRBJ1-1|TRBD1|16
TGTGCCAGCAGCCGGGGACAGGGGATTTGGGAAACTGAAGCTTTCTTT
CASSRGQGIWETEAFF
>TRBV7-8|-|TRBJ2-7|-|13
TGTGCCAGCAGCGCCGTCGGGGTGGGAGAGCAGTACTTC
CASSAVGVGEQYF
>TRBV6-5|-|TRBJ1-2|-|13
TGTGCCAGCAGACCGGGACTCCGCGGTGGCTACACCTTC
CASRPGLRGGYTF
>TRBV7-9|-|TRBJ2-3|-|14
TGTGCCAGCAGCTTATCGTCCGGAACGGATACGCAGTATTTT
CASSLSSGTDTQYF
>TRBV7-8|-|TRBJ2-2|-|13
TGTGCCAGCAGCTTCAGGGGAGGCGGGGAGCTGTTTTTT
CASSFRGGGELFF
>TRBV4-1|few|TRBJ1-4|-|15
TGCGCCAGCAGCCAATCCGGGGCAGATAATGAAAAACTGTTTTTT
CASSQSGADNEKLFF
>TRBV4-3|-|TRBJ2-3|TRBD2|16
TGCGCCAGCAGCCAAGGGTTAGCGGGGCGTCTGGGTACGCAGTATTTT
CASSQGLAGRLGTQYF
>TRBV7-2|-|TRBJ1-2|TRBD1|12
TGTGCCAGCAGTTCCAGGGGGGTAGGCTACACCTTC
CASSSRGVGYTF